This TCR beta chain was identified during a study of blood T cell repertoires in COVID-19. CDR3 length: 18 amino acids. Study processing details: For nucleated cells, counts were estimated from reference gene primer amplification. Sequenced by immunoSEQ multiplex PCR; TCRdb stores in-frame clones only, minus some. V and J calls and clone size follow that table, whereas D and trimming were derived from the DNA. This sample has approximately 120,000 clones, with around 83% found just once. The sequenced material came from peripheral blood. The TCR sequence derives from a woman older than 75 with COVID-19, enrolled during active disease. This chain joins TRBV21-1 and TRBJ2-2; TRBD2, the table's D call, was not compared with the DNA. TRBV21-1 is recorded as a pseudogene. CDR3 in DNA: TGTGCCAGCAGCGTGACTAGCGGGAGGGCCCCGAGGTGCGGGGAGCTGTTTTTT. Translated, it gives CASSVTSGRAPRCGELFF.